Listed below are T cell receptor beta chains from one sample, sequenced in a study of PD-L1 blockade in urothelial cancer. This table comes from immunoSEQ multiplex PCR, and its TCRdb copy is limited to in-frame clones, with some not included. The table has approximately 50,000 clones, approximately 85% seen once; the top ten hold 1.5% to 2%. The input for sequencing was PBMCs, taken around atezolizumab (anti-PD-L1) treatment. The source is a man aged 45-65 years with urothelial cancer. Each CDR3 is given with its conserved first and last residue. Fields, in order: clone size, V gene, D gene, J gene, CDR3 DNA, CDR3 protein. D genes are given only for firm matches. Size values are once, few and many counts, or a class for expanded clones, and some rows have none.

-	TRBV9	TRBD2	TRBJ2-1	TGTGCCAGCAGCGTAAGCAGCGGGGGGTACAATGAGCAGTTCTTC	CASSVSSGGYNEQFF
-	TRBV2	TRBD2	TRBJ2-3	TGTGCCAGCAGTGTAAGGAGCGGGGGGAAAGATACGCAGTATTTT	CASSVRSGGKDTQYF
-	TRBV30	TRBD2	TRBJ2-3	TGTGCCTGGATTCCGGGACTAGCGGGAGTCGTAACAGATACGCAGTATTTT	CAWIPGLAGVVTDTQYF
-	TRBV28	TRBD1	TRBJ1-2	TGTGCCAGCAGTTTAACAGGGGGCGTTGGCTATGGCTACACCTTC	CASSLTGGVGYGYTF
-	TRBV7-2	TRBD2	TRBJ2-1	TGTGCCAGTCATATGCCGCTAGCGGGGGGGCAGGAGCAGTTCTTC	CASHMPLAGGQEQFF
-	TRBV19	TRBD2	TRBJ2-3	TGTGCCAGTAGTATCTCTAGCGGGGGGCCTAGCACAGATACGCAGTATTTT	CASSISSGGPSTDTQYF
-	TRBV28	-	TRBJ1-2	TGTGCCAGCAGGGAAGGGGGAGGGGACTATGGCTACACCTTC	CASREGGGDYGYTF
once	TRBV4-1	TRBD1	TRBJ1-5	TGCGCCAGCAGCCAAGTGTGGACAGGGAGACAGCCCCAGCATTTT	CASSQVWTGRQPQHF
-	TRBV7-9	TRBD2	TRBJ2-1	TGTGCCAGCAGCTTAGATCGGACTAGCGGGGGATTCTACAATGAGCAGTTCTTC	CASSLDRTSGGFYNEQFF
-	TRBV27	TRBD1	TRBJ2-2	TGTGCCAGCAGAGTCCATCGGGACAGGGGAGGCGGGGAGCTGTTTTTT	CASRVHRDRGGGELFF
-	TRBV6-6	-	TRBJ2-2	TGTGCCAGTGAATTTGGGGGCAGGGGGAACACCGGGGAGCTGTTTTTT	CASEFGGRGNTGELFF
-	TRBV6-5	TRBD1	TRBJ2-1	TGTGCCAGCATCTCAGGGGGTGGGATTAAGAATGAGCAGTTCTTC	CASISGGGIKNEQFF
-	TRBV2	TRBD2	TRBJ2-6	TGTGCCAGCAAGGCGGGGGGCGCTGGGGCCAACGTCCTGACTTTC	CASKAGGAGANVLTF
-	TRBV10-3	TRBD2	TRBJ2-1	TGTGCCATCAGTGCCTTAGCGGGAGGGCCAGGTGAGCAGTTCTTC	CAISALAGGPGEQFF
-	TRBV10-1	TRBD2	TRBJ2-1	TGCGCCAGCAGAGCTAACCGACTAGCGGGGGCCGGTGAGCAGTTCTTC	CASRANRLAGAGEQFF
-	TRBV11-3	-	TRBJ2-2	TGTGCCAGCAGCTTGCGCCGGGGATTCGGGGAGCTGTTTTTT	CASSLRRGFGELFF
-	TRBV6-5	-	TRBJ2-5	TGTGCCAGCAGTTACGAGGGCGGCGGGACCCAGTACTTC	CASSYEGGGTQYF
-	TRBV25-1	TRBD1	TRBJ1-2	TGTGCCAGCAGTTCCGACAGGGGTCGCGGCTACACCTTC	CASSSDRGRGYTF
-	TRBV28	-	TRBJ1-6	TGTGCCAGCAACCACAGGATTGAAGGTTCACCCCTCCACTTT	CASNHRIEGSPLHF
-	TRBV6-1	-	TRBJ1-2	TGTGCCACCCTAAGACAGAGTCTTTACTATGGCTACACCTTC	CATLRQSLYYGYTF
-	TRBV5-6	-	TRBJ1-1	TGTGCCAGCAGCTTCGGATTGGGGCCTGAAGCTTTCTTT	CASSFGLGPEAFF
-	TRBV19	TRBD1	TRBJ2-1	TGTGCCAGTAGCGGCGTAGGGGGCTCTTACAATGAGCAGTTCTTC	CASSGVGGSYNEQFF
-	TRBV6-4	-	TRBJ1-1	TGTGCCAGCAGTACAGGATTGAACACTGAAGCTTTCTTT	CASSTGLNTEAFF
-	TRBV15	-	TRBJ1-2	TGTGCCACCAGCAGAGAAAGACAGGCCTTATATGGCTACACCTTC	CATSRERQALYGYTF
-	TRBV4-1	-	TRBJ2-3	TGCGCCAGCAGCCAACCTGACTACGGCACAGATACGCAGTATTTT	CASSQPDYGTDTQYF
-	TRBV2	-	TRBJ1-2	TGTGCCAGCAGTGGGGACTCCCTCTATGGCTACACCTTC	CASSGDSLYGYTF
-	TRBV15	-	TRBJ2-7	TGTGCCACCAGCAGAGATCGGGGTCGGGAGCAGTACTTC	CATSRDRGREQYF
-	TRBV5-1	-	TRBJ2-5	TGCGCCAGCACCCACTTCGGGGAGACCCAGTACTTC	CASTHFGETQYF
-	TRBV28	TRBD2	TRBJ2-3	TGTGCCGGAAACAAGGGGACTAGCGTGACAGATACGCAGTATTTT	CAGNKGTSVTDTQYF
-	TRBV6-6	-	TRBJ1-4	TGTGCCAGCAGTTACTCGACTGGGGGCGCGGAAAAACTGTTTTTT	CASSYSTGGAEKLFF